This TCR beta chain was captured in a study of blood T cell repertoires in COVID-19. Background on the study: T cells, B-cell-depleted T cells, or PBMCs supplied cDNA or gDNA.

Method: immunoSEQ multiplex PCR; TCRdb's copy keeps in-frame clones and lacks some. The repertoire includes some 65,000 clones, about 92% of them detected once, and less than 0.6% sits in the top ten. This receptor was obtained from a man aged 50-60 years with COVID-19, enrolled during active disease. Specimen: peripheral blood.

CDR3 residues: CASSLVSAGPRGTQYF. The CDR3 nucleotides are TGTGCCAGCAGCTTAGTATCAGCGGGCCCTCGGGGGACCCAGTACTTC. V usage is TRBV7-2 and J usage is TRBJ2-5; D is perhaps TRBD2 (6 bases). Trimming cost V 1 base and J 7 bases, with 19 bases left between them. CDR3 length: 16 residues. The germline gives CDR1 SGHTA, CDR2 FQGNSA.